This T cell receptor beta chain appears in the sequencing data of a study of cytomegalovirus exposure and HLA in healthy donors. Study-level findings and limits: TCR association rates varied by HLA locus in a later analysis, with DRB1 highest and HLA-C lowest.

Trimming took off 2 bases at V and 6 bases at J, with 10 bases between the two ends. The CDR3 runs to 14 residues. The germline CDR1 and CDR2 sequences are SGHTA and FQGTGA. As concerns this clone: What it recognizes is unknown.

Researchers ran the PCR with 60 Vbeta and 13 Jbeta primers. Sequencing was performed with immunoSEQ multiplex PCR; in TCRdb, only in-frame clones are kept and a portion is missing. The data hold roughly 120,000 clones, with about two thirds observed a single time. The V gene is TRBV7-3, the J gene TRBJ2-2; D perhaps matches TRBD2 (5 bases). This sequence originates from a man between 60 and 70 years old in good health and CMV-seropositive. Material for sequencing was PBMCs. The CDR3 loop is CASSLFSGSGELFF. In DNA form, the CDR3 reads TGTGCCAGCAGCTTATTTTCGGGATCCGGGGAGCTGTTTTTT.